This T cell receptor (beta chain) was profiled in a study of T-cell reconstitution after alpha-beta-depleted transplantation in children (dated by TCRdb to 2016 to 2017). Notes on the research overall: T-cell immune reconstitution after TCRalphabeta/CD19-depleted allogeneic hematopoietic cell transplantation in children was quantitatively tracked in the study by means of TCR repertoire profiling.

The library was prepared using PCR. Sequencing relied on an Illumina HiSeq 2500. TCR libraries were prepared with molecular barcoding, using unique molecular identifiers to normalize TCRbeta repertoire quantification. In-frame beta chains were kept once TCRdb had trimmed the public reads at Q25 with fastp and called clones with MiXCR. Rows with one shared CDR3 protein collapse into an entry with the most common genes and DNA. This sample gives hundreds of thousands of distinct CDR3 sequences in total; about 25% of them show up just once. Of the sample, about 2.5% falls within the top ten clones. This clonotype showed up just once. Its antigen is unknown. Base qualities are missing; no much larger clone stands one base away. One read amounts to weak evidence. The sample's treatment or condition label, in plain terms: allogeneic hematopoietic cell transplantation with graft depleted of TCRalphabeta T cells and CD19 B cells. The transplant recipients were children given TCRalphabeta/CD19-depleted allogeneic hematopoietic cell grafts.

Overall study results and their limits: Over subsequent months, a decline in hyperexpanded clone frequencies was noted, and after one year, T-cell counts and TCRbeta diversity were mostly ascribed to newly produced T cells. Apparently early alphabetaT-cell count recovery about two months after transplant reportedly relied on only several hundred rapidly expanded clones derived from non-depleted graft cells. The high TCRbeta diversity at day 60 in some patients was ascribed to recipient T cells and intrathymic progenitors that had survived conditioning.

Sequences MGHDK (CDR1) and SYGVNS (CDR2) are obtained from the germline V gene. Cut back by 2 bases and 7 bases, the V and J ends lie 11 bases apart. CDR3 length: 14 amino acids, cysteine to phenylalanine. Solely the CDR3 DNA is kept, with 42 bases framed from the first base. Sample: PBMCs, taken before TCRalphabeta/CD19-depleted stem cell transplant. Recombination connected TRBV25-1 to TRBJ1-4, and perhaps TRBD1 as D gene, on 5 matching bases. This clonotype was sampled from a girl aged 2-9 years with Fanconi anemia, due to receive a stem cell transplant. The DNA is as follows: TGTGCCAGCAGTGAAATGCGACAGTCTGAAAAACTGTTTTTT. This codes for CASSEMRQSEKLFF.